Following are 9 T cell receptor beta chains from one sample sequenced in a study of T cells in localized non-small cell lung cancer. The method was immunoSEQ multiplex PCR; TCRdb's version includes in-frame clones alone and lacks a portion of them. This table has roughly 66,000 clones, 90% appearing once. The starting material was peripheral blood, obtained before any cancer treatment. These receptor sequences come from a woman between 40 and 69 years old with stage I lung adenocarcinoma.

This sequence joins TRBV18 and TRBJ2-2; D uncertain. The CDR3 covers 14 residues. CDR1 is KGHSH, CDR2 LQKENI, per germline. Trimming took 6 bases from V and 4 from J, leaving 12 bases between them. CDR3 residues: CASSPSLPTGELFF. DNA of the CDR3: TGTGCCAGCTCCCCAAGTTTACCCACCGGGGAGCTGTTTTTT.

The V gene is TRBV7-9, the J gene TRBJ2-7; tentatively, D is TRBD1 or TRBD2 (6 bases each). Per the germline V gene, CDR1 is SEHNR and CDR2 is FQNEAQ (reference sequence). CDR3 length: 14 residues. V was shortened by 5 bases and J by 0 bases, with 11 bases between the two germline ends. The CDR3 region has the DNA TGTGCCAGCAGCGCGGGACAAAGCTCCTACGAGCAGTACTTC. This gives the protein CASSAGQSSYEQYF.

The genes are TRBV27 and TRBJ2-7; D is unclear. The CDR3 contains 13 residues. V was cut by 0 bases and J by 4 bases, with 7 bases left in between. Germline V gene lookup returns CDR1 MNHEY and CDR2 SMNVEV (reference sequence). The CDR3 sequence: CASSLSAQYEQYF. The CDR3 coding sequence is TGTGCCAGCAGTTTATCAGCGCAGTACGAGCAGTACTTC.

V gene TRBV6-5 combines with J gene TRBJ1-1; possible D gene TRBD1, 5 bases. CDR1 and CDR2 from the germline V gene are MNHEY and SVGAGI. The CDR3 spans 15 residues. Trimming cost V 9 bases and J 1 base, with 18 bases left between them. The CDR3 DNA reads TGTGCCAGTACCACCCTAGGGGCCCCGAACACTGAAGCTTTCTTT. Amino acids: CASTTLGAPNTEAFF.

The chain joins TRBV6-1 to TRBJ1-2; 9 bases are shared with TRBD1. There are 14 residues in the CDR3. V gave up 4 bases and J gave up 7 bases; unmatched junction bases: 7. Germline CDR1 reads MNHNS; CDR2 reads SASEGT. Here the CDR3 reads CASSGPGQGGGYTF. In nucleotides, the CDR3 is TGTGCCAGCAGTGGTCCGGGACAGGGAGGTGGCTACACCTTC.

The chain joins TRBV28 to TRBJ2-5; D is unresolved. The last part of the DNA fits TRBJ2-7 better; the J call may be wrong. This CDR3 spans 15 amino acids. Germline V CDR1 and CDR2: MDHEN, SYDVKM. CDR3 coding DNA: TGTGCCAGCAGTTTCGGTCAGCCTAACCCCTACGAGCAGTACTTC. Its translation: CASSFGQPNPYEQYF.

The V and J genes are TRBV11-2 and TRBJ2-1; D unresolved. Germline CDR1 reads SGHAT; CDR2 reads FQNNGV. V was shortened by 6 bases and J by 4 bases, with 7 bases between the two germline ends. The CDR3 has 12 residues. CDR3 bases: TGTGCCAGCAGATCCCCGTACAATGAGCAGTTCTTC. Its protein product is CASRSPYNEQFF.

This clone has more than one count but fewer than ten. The chain links TRBV7-9 to TRBJ1-5; D uncertain. The V gene's germline CDR1 is SEHNR and CDR2 FQNEAQ (reference sequence). This CDR3 has 14 residues. The V gene lost 1 base and the J gene lost 9 bases, with 13 bases spanning the gap. The CDR3 sequence is CASSLEAESAPQHF. The CDR3 DNA sequence: TGTGCCAGCAGCTTAGAAGCGGAGTCTGCGCCCCAGCATTTT.

The V and J genes are TRBV5-4 and TRBJ2-1; D unclear. CDR1 and CDR2 from the germline V gene are SGHNT and YYREEE (reference sequence). The V end was cut by 0 bases, the J end by 8 bases, with 12 bases between. The length of the CDR3 is 14 residues. This CDR3 reads CASSLEAGYDEQFF. Here the CDR3 DNA reads TGTGCCAGCAGCTTGGAGGCAGGTTACGATGAGCAGTTCTTC.